This record looks at one TCR beta chain sequence and its context. Antigen: not known. The protocol was immunoSEQ multiplex PCR, while the TCRdb copy is restricted to in-frame clones and leaves out a portion. Altogether around 70,000 clones are present, about 90% being singletons, with the ten largest covering more than 2.5%. Germline lookup yields CDR1 MNHNY and CDR2 SVGAGI (reference sequence). The ends were cut back, 10 bases at V and 1 base at J, with 13 bases in the middle. This CDR3 comprises 14 residues. No infections or other immune events were documented during collection. The data are from a study of identifying expanded T cells in peripheral blood. Overall study findings and caveats: Approximately two-week clone count variance significantly increased as total template count grew. Over approximately two and four weeks, about 16 and 20 clones changed, versus approximately 1.2 between replicates.

This sequence was found in a person aged 18-70 years in good health. The sequencing input was blood. The chain has TRBV6-6 and TRBJ1-4; D possibly corresponds to TRBD1 (6 bases). The CDR3 region is CATELGGTNEKLFF. In DNA form, the CDR3 reads TGTGCCACCGAGCTAGGGGGAACTAATGAAAAACTGTTTTTT.